This T cell receptor beta chain appears in the sequencing data of a study of T cells in Graves' hyperthyroidism and ophthalmopathy. Study observations and caveats: Researchers found most expanded thyroid clonotypes above 0.001 in blood as well.

RNA transcripts were the template for amplifying TCR beta CDR3 regions. Carried out on the TCR CDR3, a first-round RT-PCR used the HTBI primer set. TCRdb redid the calling of the multiplex PCR reads with MiXCR, one entry per CDR3 protein. The sample lists a few hundred thousand distinct CDR3 sequences, 13% seen once, with 20% to 25% in the top ten. Trimming removed 3 bases at V and 0 bases at J, with 8 bases between. Germline CDR1 KGHDR, CDR2 SFDVKD. CDR3 length equals 15 residues. Together with thyroid ultrasound, orbital computed tomography, serum thyroxine and TRAb, clinical symptoms were used for diagnoses. This clonotype was recorded at least ten times. Its target is unknown.

The sequence was collected from a man aged 25-40 years with Graves' hyperthyroidism that later progressed to Graves' ophthalmopathy. The chain has TRBV24-1 and TRBJ2-4; D remains unclear. The sample comprised blood. Here the CDR3 reads CATSDGRIAKNIQYF. Here the CDR3 DNA reads TGTGCCACCAGTGATGGCAGGATAGCCAAAAACATTCAGTACTTC.